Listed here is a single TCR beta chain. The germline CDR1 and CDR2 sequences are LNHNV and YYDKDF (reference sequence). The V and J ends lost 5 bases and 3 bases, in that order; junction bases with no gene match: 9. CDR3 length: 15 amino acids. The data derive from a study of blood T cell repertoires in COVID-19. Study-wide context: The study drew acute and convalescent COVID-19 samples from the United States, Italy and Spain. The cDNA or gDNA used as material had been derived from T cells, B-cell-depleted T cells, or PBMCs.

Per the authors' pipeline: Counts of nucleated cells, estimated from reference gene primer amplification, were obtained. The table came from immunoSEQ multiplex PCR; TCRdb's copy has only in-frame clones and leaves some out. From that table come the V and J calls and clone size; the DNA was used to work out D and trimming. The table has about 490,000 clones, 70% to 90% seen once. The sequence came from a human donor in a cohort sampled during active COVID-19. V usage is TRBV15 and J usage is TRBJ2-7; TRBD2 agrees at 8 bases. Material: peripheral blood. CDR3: CATSQESGGYYEQYF. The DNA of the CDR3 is TGTGCCACCAGCCAGGAAAGCGGGGGATACTACGAGCAGTACTTC.